This T cell receptor (beta chain) was sequenced for a study of T cell repertoires in cytomegalovirus infection. Findings and caveats of the study: The ex vivo response was dominated by HLA-C-restricted CMV-specific TCR beta clonotypes.

The CDR3 extends over 17 amino acids. Germline V gene lookup returns CDR1 DFQATT and CDR2 SNEGSKA (reference sequence). The V and J ends lost 5 bases and 3 bases, in that order; junction bases with no gene match: 9. The table lists this clonotype with a few counts. The antigen is undetermined. Using its own MiXCR run on the reads, TCRdb lists one record per CDR3 protein. The sample consists of about 600,000 distinct CDR3 sequences, roughly 26% of them appearing once. The sequenced material came from CD8+ T cells from PBMCs. This chain uses TRBV20-1 with TRBJ2-3; 15 nucleotides line up with TRBD2. The clonotype comes from a human donor in good health (CMV status not recorded). Some clones in this sample may be carry-over from other donors' samples. The CDR3 nucleotides are TGCAGTGCTTGGACTAGCGGGGGGGCCCTCTCGACAGATACGCAGTATTTT. Its translation: CSAWTSGGALSTDTQYF.